This TCR beta chain was obtained from a study of blood T cells in healthy people across ages. The authors ran a second PCR of roughly 6 to 12 cycles using a sample-barcoded 5' primer and a J-beta primer mix. TCRdb reprocessed the 5' RACE reads with MiXCR, giving one entry per CDR3 protein. This table has around 1,600,000 distinct CDR3 sequences, around 40% appearing once. V gave up 7 bases and J gave up 4 bases; unmatched junction bases: 7. Germline CDR1 reads DFQATT; CDR2 reads SNEGSKA (reference sequence). The CDR3 is made up of 15 amino acids. To note about this clonotype: It may be a read error: a sequence one base away is much more abundant.

J is TRBJ2-1 and V is TRBV20-1, with TRBD2 matching 13 bases. This receptor was taken from a woman in her late teens or twenties in good health. Sequencing used blood. The CDR3 sequence is CSVREGLAGYNEQFF. CDR3 sequence (DNA): TGCAGTGTTAGGGAGGGACTAGCGGGGTACAATGAGCAGTTCTTC.